The next 11 T cell receptor beta chains were all read from a single sample in a study of T cell clonality in common variable immunodeficiency. Profiled with immunoSEQ multiplex PCR; TCRdb holds only in-frame clones, not every one. The sample contains tens of thousands of clones, none of them singletons. The sequenced sample consisted of peripheral blood mononuclear cells. The receptor source for this set is a person aged 18-70 years in good health.

This clone was recorded at least ten times. The read terminates 3 residues ahead of where the CDR3 ends, so the germline J gene completes it. V and J are TRBV5-1 and TRBJ1-1; D gene ambiguous. Germline V gene sequence: CDR1 SGHRS, CDR2 YFSETQ. V lost 3 bases and J lost 0, with 15 bases in between. The CDR3 has 16 amino acids. Incomplete CDR3 DNA: TGCGCCAGCAGCTCAGAAAGCGGCTCCATGAACACTGAA. Protein product: CASSSESGSMNTE. The entire CDR3 reads CASSSESGSMNTEAFF.

This clone was recorded at least ten times. The read stops 3 residues short of the end of the CDR3; the missing end is completed from the germline J gene. The J gene is TRBJ2-1, the V gene TRBV6-2 or TRBV6-3, with TRBD2 identical over 9 bases. Trimming took 2 bases from V and 5 from J; bases not matched to a gene: 7. Germline CDR1 is MNHEY and CDR2 is SVGEGT. This CDR3 region has 16 residues. The CDR3 sequence is CASSYGGSGGDNEQFF. The CDR3 bases that were read are TGTGCCAGCAGTTACGGGGGTAGCGGGGGTGACAATGAG.

In this sample, this clone is medium-sized. The CDR3 is cut off 3 residues early in the read; its end comes from the germline J gene. The chain uses TRBV4-2 and TRBJ1-3, with 11 nucleotides matching TRBD1. CDR1 is LGHNA and CDR2 is YNFKEQ in the germline V gene. After removal of 4 bases from V and 4 bases from J, the junction contained 18 bases not matched to a gene. The CDR3 has 20 amino acids. CDR3 DNA (partial): TGTGCCAGCAGCCTATACCTGGGACAGGGGGATACTTGGTCGGGAAACACC. Amino acids: CASSLYLGQGDTWSGNT. The entire CDR3 sequence reads CASSLYLGQGDTWSGNTIYF.

Ten or more counts support this clone. Coverage ceases 3 residues before the CDR3 finishes, and the germline J gene fills in the end. V and J are TRBV29-1 and TRBJ1-5; 7 bases agree with TRBD1. Germline-derived CDR1 and CDR2 are SQVTM and ANQGSEA. There are 17 residues in the CDR3. J lost 0 bases, V lost 7 bases, and 15 bases had no gene match. The sequenced CDR3 bases are TGCAGCGCCACACTGACAGGGAAGGGGTATAGCAATCAGCCC. Protein product: CSATLTGKGYSNQP. The whole CDR3 sequence is CSATLTGKGYSNQPQHF.

This clone was picked up many times. The read terminates 3 residues before the CDR3 end, so the remaining end is supplied by the germline J gene. The chain combines TRBV7-7 with TRBJ1-4; no reliable D call. CDR1 and CDR2 (germline): SSHAT, FNYEAQ (reference sequence). The CDR3 loop spans 16 amino acids. V shed 5 bases and J shed 8 bases, with 21 bases lying between them. The chain's CDR3 is CASSPYQAGDEEKLFF. The part of the CDR3 DNA that was read is TGTGCCAGCAGCCCCTACCAGGCGGGCGACGAAGAAAAA. The variable domain in full, with the rest retrieved from reference TRBV7-7 and TRBJ1-4, is GAGVSQSPRYKVTKRGQDVTLRCDPISSHATLYWYQQALGQGPEFLTYFNYEAQPDKSGLPSDRFSAERPEGSISTLTIQRTEQRDSAMYRCASSPYQAGDEEKLFFGSGTQLSVL.

In regard to this clone: The DNA ends 3 residues before the CDR3 does, and the rest of the CDR3 is filled in from the germline J gene. V gene TRBV7-4 combines with J gene TRBJ1-2; D is undetermined. The germline CDR1 and CDR2 sequences are SGHVT and SQSDAQ. The CDR3 spans 18 residues. The CDR3 loop reads CASSLGASGRTKSYDYTF. Incomplete CDR3 DNA: TGTGCCAGCAGCTTAGGGGCTAGCGGGAGGACCAAATCCTACGAC.

This clone appeared many times. CDR3 DNA, as far as it was read: TGCACCACTGGGGGGTTGGGAAACACC. It is translated as CTTGGLGNT. The complete CDR3 reads CTTGGLGNTIYF. This rearrangement joins TRBV29-1 to TRBJ1-3; perhaps TRBD1 as D (5 bases). The sequence runs out 3 residues before the end of the CDR3; the remainder is reconstructed from the germline J gene. Looked up from germline, CDR1 is SQVTM and CDR2 is ANQGSEA. This CDR3 spans 12 amino acids.

In this sample, this clone turned up many times. The DNA ends 3 residues before the CDR3 does, and the rest of the CDR3 is filled in from the germline J gene. The chain joins TRBV19 to TRBJ2-7; 9 positions match TRBD2. V lost 3 bases to trimming and J lost 3 bases; unmatched junction nucleotides: 9. CDR1 and CDR2 (germline): LNHDA, SQIVND (reference sequence). This CDR3 contains 16 residues. CDR3 sequence: CASSIPTTSGLYEQYF. CDR3 DNA, as far as it was read: TGTGCCAGTAGTATTCCCACCACTAGCGGGCTCTACGAG.

This clone has at least ten counts. Sequencing ends 3 residues short of the CDR3 end; the germline J gene provides the rest. The rearrangement uses TRBV30 and TRBJ2-2; possible D gene TRBD2, 5 bases. The CDR3 spans 14 residues. Trimming took 2 bases from V and 2 from J, leaving 9 bases between them. Germline V gene sequence: CDR1 GTSNPN, CDR2 SVGIG (reference sequence). The CDR3 bases that were read are TGTGCCTGGAGTCCCGGGGTCAACACCGGGGAG. It encodes CAWSPGVNTGE. The CDR3 as a whole reads CAWSPGVNTGELFF.

This clone was picked up many times. The CDR3 is cut off 3 residues early in the read; its end comes from the germline J gene. This chain links TRBV18 with TRBJ1-1; the match to TRBD1 covers 7 bases. CDR1 is KGHSH and CDR2 is LQKENI in the germline V gene. This CDR3 spans 13 amino acids. The junction had 4 bases not matched to a gene; V was cut back by 6 bases and J by 3 bases. The chain's CDR3 is CASSTGLDTEAFF. The sequenced CDR3 bases are TGTGCCAGCTCGACAGGGCTGGACACTGAA.

A note on this clone: The CDR3 end falls 3 residues outside the read, so it is completed with the germline J gene. V and J are TRBV7-6 and TRBJ2-2, with D possibly being TRBD1 (5 bases). Per germline, CDR1 SGHVS and CDR2 FNYEAQ. CDR3 size: 16 residues. CDR3: CASSLARTPLNEKLFF. The CDR3 DNA, read in part, is TGTGCCAGCAGCTTAGCTAGGACACCCCTTAATGAAAAG.